A selection of T cell receptor beta chains follows, all from one sample in a study of blood T cell repertoires in COVID-19. Repertoires were generated with immunoSEQ multiplex PCR, while TCRdb's copy carries only in-frame clones and drops some. The sample has fewer than 300,000 clones; about 85% are singletons. Input material: peripheral blood. The receptors originated from a human donor in a cohort sampled during active COVID-19. Both conserved end residues are part of each CDR3. D genes are given only for firm matches. Clone size is shown for a subset of rows, as once, few, many or a class of expanded clone.

v_gene	abundance	j_gene	d_gene	CDR3nt	CDR3aa
TRBV11-2	-	TRBJ2-1	TRBD2	TGTGCCAGCAGCTTAGGAGCGGGAGTAATCAATGAGCAGTTCTTC	CASSLGAGVINEQFF
TRBV4-1	-	TRBJ2-2	TRBD2	TGCGCCAGCAGCCTAGGTGGGATTCGAGGGGAGGGCCTTATCGGCGGGGAGCTGTTTTTT	CASSLGGIRGEGLIGGELFF
TRBV10-2	-	TRBJ2-3	-	TGCGCCAGCAGTGACCCTGTATCTTGGGGGCCCCCTCCAACAGATACGCAGTATTTT	CASSDPVSWGPPPTDTQYF
TRBV5-1	-	TRBJ2-3	TRBD1	TGCGCCAGCAGCCTGGACAGGACGAGCACAGATACGCAGTATTTT	CASSLDRTSTDTQYF
TRBV20-1	-	TRBJ1-5	TRBD1	TGCAGTGCTAGTAATCAGGGGACAGGGACATGGCAGCCCCAGCATTTT	CSASNQGTGTWQPQHF
TRBV6-5	-	TRBJ2-7	-	TGTGCCAGCAGTTACTCGATGAGCTCCTACGAGCAGTACTTC	CASSYSMSSYEQYF
TRBV7-2	-	TRBJ2-5	-	TGTGCCAGCAGCTTAGCGCAGGGGACCCAGTACTTC	CASSLAQGTQYF
TRBV5-6	few	TRBJ1-2	-	TGTGCCAGCAGCCGTGACTTCTATGGCTACACCTTC	CASSRDFYGYTF
TRBV2	once	TRBJ1-1	-	TGTGCCAGCAGCCTCCGGTCGGTTGGTAACACTGAAGCTTTCTTT	CASSLRSVGNTEAFF
TRBV7-9	-	TRBJ2-5	TRBD2	TGTGCCAGCAGCGAAGGGGCGCCTAGCGGGTTCCAAGAGACCCAGTACTTC	CASSEGAPSGFQETQYF
TRBV28	-	TRBJ1-5	-	TGTGCCAGCAGTTCCAATCACAGGGTCTCCAATCAGCCCCAGCATTTT	CASSSNHRVSNQPQHF
TRBV4-2	once	TRBJ1-2	TRBD1	TGTGCCAGCAGCCAAGAAACAGGGGGTAATAGGTTAGGTGGCTACACCTTC	CASSQETGGNRLGGYTF
TRBV18	-	TRBJ1-6	-	TGTGCCAGCTCACCATCGACAGGAAATTCACCCCTCCACTTT	CASSPSTGNSPLHF
TRBV28	-	TRBJ2-4	TRBD1	TGTGCCAGCAGTGGACAGGGAGGCCTCACAAACATTCAGTACTTC	CASSGQGGLTNIQYF
TRBV6-1	few	TRBJ1-5	-	TGTGCCAGCAGTGTCGACCTAGTAAGGACTAATCAGCCCCAGCATTTT	CASSVDLVRTNQPQHF
TRBV4-3	-	TRBJ2-7	TRBD1	TGCGCCAGCAGCCAAGGGGCCGGGACAGGGGGCTACGAGCAGTACTTC	CASSQGAGTGGYEQYF
TRBV27	-	TRBJ2-3	-	TGTGCCACCAGAGACAGGCCATACACAGATACGCAGTATTTT	CATRDRPYTDTQYF
TRBV16	-	TRBJ1-1	TRBD1	TGTGCCAGCAGCCGACAGGGGATGAACACTGAAGCTTTCTTT	CASSRQGMNTEAFF
TRBV7-3	-	TRBJ2-5	-	TGTGCCAGCAGCCCTACGGGACTTGTGGAGACCCAGTACTTC	CASSPTGLVETQYF
TRBV3-1/TRBV3-2	-	TRBJ2-1	TRBD2	TGTGCCAGCAGCCCTACTAGCGGGAACACAATGAGGCAGTTCTTC	CASSPTSGNTMRQFF
TRBV7-6	once	TRBJ2-7	TRBD1	TGTGCCAGCAGCTTAGACCTTAACCGGACAGGGGCCTACGAGCAGTACTTC	CASSLDLNRTGAYEQYF
TRBV9	-	TRBJ1-3	TRBD1	TGTGCCAGCAGCGACGGGACAGGACTCTCTGGAAACACCATATATTTT	CASSDGTGLSGNTIYF
TRBV7-2	-	TRBJ2-3	-	TGTGCCAGCAGCTCCGGACTCCTCACAGATACGCAGTATTTT	CASSSGLLTDTQYF
TRBV5-1	-	TRBJ2-7	-	TGCGCCAGCAGCTTGGCAAGCGTAAGCTCCTACGAGCAGTACTTC	CASSLASVSSYEQYF
TRBV2	-	TRBJ2-7	TRBD2	TGTGCCAGCAGGGGGACTAGCGGGAGGAGGGCCACCTACGAGCAGTACTTC	CASRGTSGRRATYEQYF
TRBV2	-	TRBJ1-2	-	TGTGCCAGCAGACCCCCAGGCACGGGGTATGGCTACACCTTC	CASRPPGTGYGYTF
TRBV7-2	-	TRBJ2-7	-	TGTGCCAGCAGCCGGGATCACTCCGAGCAGTACTTC	CASSRDHSEQYF
TRBV28	-	TRBJ2-7	TRBD2	TGTGCCAGCAGTTTGATGCTAGCGGGAGGGCGGGATTACGAGCAGTACTTC	CASSLMLAGGRDYEQYF
TRBV7-8	-	TRBJ2-7	TRBD1	TGTGCCAGCAGCTTAGCTAACCGGGACAGGGGCCTTTACGAGCAGTACTTC	CASSLANRDRGLYEQYF
TRBV18	-	TRBJ1-6	TRBD1	TGTGCCAGCTCCCTTGACAGGGTCAATTCACCCCTCCACTTT	CASSLDRVNSPLHF
TRBV19	-	TRBJ2-2	-	TGTGCCAGTAGTACAGGGGAAGCCGGCACCGGGGAGCTGTTTTTT	CASSTGEAGTGELFF
TRBV27	-	TRBJ2-1	TRBD2	TGTGCCAGCAGAGATAGCGGGAGGGCCAACAATGAGCAGTTCTTC	CASRDSGRANNEQFF
TRBV12-3/TRBV12-4	-	TRBJ1-5	-	TGTGCCAGCAGTTTACTCCGAGTCGGTCCCCAGCATTTT	CASSLLRVGPQHF
TRBV6-5	-	TRBJ2-3	-	TGTGCCAGCAGTTTCCTAGGAGCTAGCACAGATACGCAGTATTTT	CASSFLGASTDTQYF
TRBV5-4	-	TRBJ2-1	-	TGTGCCAGCAGCTTGGCAGGGTCAGGACCTCGATCCAATGAGCAGTTCTTC	CASSLAGSGPRSNEQFF
TRBV6-5	-	TRBJ1-1	-	TGTGCCGCGCGGGGGACTGTAGGGACTGAAGCTTTCTTT	CAARGTVGTEAFF
TRBV13	-	TRBJ2-1	TRBD2	TGTGCCAGCAGCATAATGACTAGCCCGGGATACAATGAGCAGTTCTTC	CASSIMTSPGYNEQFF
TRBV6-5	-	TRBJ2-7	-	TGTGCCAGCAAGGAGGGAGCACCGGTATACTACGAGCAGTACTTC	CASKEGAPVYYEQYF
TRBV11-2	-	TRBJ1-2	-	TGTGCCAGCAGCCCCGAGGGACTGATAGTTGGCTACACCTTC	CASSPEGLIVGYTF
TRBV12-3/TRBV12-4	-	TRBJ1-1	-	TGTGCCAGCAGCCCGGTGAAATCGAATGAAGCTTTCTTT	CASSPVKSNEAFF
TRBV25-1	once	TRBJ2-5	-	TGTGCCAGCAGTGAATCTGAGACCCAGTACTTC	CASSESETQYF
TRBV27	-	TRBJ2-5	TRBD1	TGTGCCAGCAGTTTAGGGACAGGGGTACGTGGCGAGACCCAGTACTTC	CASSLGTGVRGETQYF
TRBV28	-	TRBJ1-2	TRBD1	TGTGCCAGCCGGCAGGGGGCGAAAAGCGGCTACACCTTC	CASRQGAKSGYTF
TRBV6-5	-	TRBJ1-1	-	TGTGCCACTAGCGGGGTGAACACTGAAGCTTTCTTT	CATSGVNTEAFF
TRBV6-7	-	TRBJ2-7	TRBD1	TGTGCCAGCAGTTCTTCCGGGACAGGGGGCCTTGTAAGCTACGAGCAGTACTTC	CASSSSGTGGLVSYEQYF
TRBV18	-	TRBJ1-1	TRBD1	TGTGCCAGCTCACCAACAGGGGTTAACACTGAAGCTTTCTTT	CASSPTGVNTEAFF
TRBV12-3/TRBV12-4	-	TRBJ1-5	TRBD1	TGTGCCAGCAGTGCGACAGGGAATCAGCCCCAGCATTTT	CASSATGNQPQHF